The sequence of this T cell receptor (beta chain) was determined in a study of post-analysis software for immune sequencing data. As for the study in general: Relapsing-remitting, secondary progressive and progressive-relapsing forms made up the multiple sclerosis disease courses.

Carried by the TCR beta cDNA libraries were unique molecular identifiers. About 500,000 cDNA molecules were obtained per 1 to 10 million input T cells. Each CDR3 protein gets one entry after TCRdb re-called the PCR reads with MiXCR. This table holds a few hundred thousand distinct CDR3 sequences, 30% to 45% found once. The CDR3 contains 14 residues. The ends lost 4 bases at V and 7 bases at J; junction bases unmatched: 8. The germline gives CDR1 LGHNT, CDR2 FRNRAP. General observations from the study: Samples from one preparation batch, clustered by F measure, grouped strongly together. Roughly 5 TRBV segments were significantly more frequent in patients than in controls. TRBV5-6, TRBV5-1 and TRBV20-1 were among these segments.

About this clonotype itself: Its antigen is still unknown.

Material for sequencing was blood. This chain joins TRBV12-5 and TRBJ1-2, with 8 nucleotides matching TRBD1. The TCR sequence derives from a girl aged 5-17 years with multiple sclerosis. As DNA, the CDR3 is TGTGCTAGTGGTTGGCGAACGGACAGGGCTGGCTACACCTTC. It yields the protein CASGWRTDRAGYTF.